This T cell receptor beta chain was retrieved from a study of blood T cells in healthy people across ages. Overall study results and limits: Diversity of TCR beta per million T cells declined in a roughly linear way with age.

Per the germline V gene, CDR1 is MDHEN and CDR2 is SYDVKM. CDR3 length: 15 amino acids. V was trimmed by 6 bases and J by 8 bases, leaving 19 bases between them. The second PCR ran about 6 to 11 cycles with a sample-barcoded 5' primer and J-beta primers. A 12-random-nucleotide template-switch adaptor tagged each cDNA molecule. TCRdb independently ran MiXCR on the 5' RACE reads; one entry per CDR3 protein. The table lists some 900,000 distinct CDR3 sequences, 40% to 60% of them singletons. Per sample, a minimum of 6 million PBMCs were isolated. Note on this clonotype: Its target is not known.

The specimen was blood. The rearrangement joins TRBV28 to TRBJ1-4; D is ambiguous. The source is a man younger than 40 in good health. CDR3 loop: CASSPQRGFREKLFF. In DNA, the CDR3 is TGTGCCAGCAGCCCTCAGAGAGGGTTTAGAGAAAAACTGTTTTTT.